Below are 23 T cell receptor beta chains sequenced from a single sample in a study of blood T cell repertoires in COVID-19. This table comes from immunoSEQ multiplex PCR, and its TCRdb copy is limited to in-frame clones, with some not included. The profile covers over 140,000 clones, with 70% to 80% appearing a single time and 9% to 10% taken by the ten largest. Sequencing was carried out using peripheral blood. The receptors derive from a woman aged 50 to 65 with active or convalescent COVID-19.

A single count supports this clone. This chain links TRBV5-1 with TRBJ2-3; 9 bases map to TRBD1. Germline V lookup: CDR1 SGHRS, CDR2 YFSETQ. Unmatched junction bases numbered 2, after V lost 4 bases and J lost 2 bases. This CDR3 is built from 14 residues. The CDR3 DNA reads as TGCGCCAGCAGCCGGACAGGGGACACAGATACGCAGTATTTT. This gives the protein CASSRTGDTDTQYF.

This clone was recorded once. The V call is TRBV27, the J call TRBJ1-2; D remains ambiguous. Germline-derived CDR1 and CDR2 are MNHEY and SMNVEV (reference sequence). Trimming took off 6 bases at V and 4 bases at J, with 12 bases between the two ends. This CDR3 comprises 13 residues. The chain's CDR3 is CASRGKLRYGYTF. CDR3 sequence (DNA): TGTGCCAGCAGGGGCAAGCTACGCTATGGCTACACCTTC.

The rearrangement links TRBV5-1 to TRBJ2-7; D is perhaps TRBD2 (5 bases). Germline V gives CDR1 SGHRS, CDR2 YFSETQ. The CDR3 length is 14 residues. V was clipped by 1 base and J by 2 bases, with 10 bases between them. CDR3 amino acids: CASSLTTGTYEQYF. The CDR3 region has the DNA TGCGCCAGCAGCTTGACAACCGGGACCTACGAGCAGTACTTC. Looking up the rest from reference TRBV5-1 and TRBJ2-7 gives the full variable domain: KAGVTQTPRYLIKTRGQQVTLSCSPISGHRSVSWYQQTPGQGLQFLFEYFSETQRNKGNFPGRFSGRQFSNSRSEMNVSTLELGDSALYLCASSLTTGTYEQYFGPGTRLTVT.

Only one count was recorded for this clone. The chain joins TRBV6-5 to TRBJ2-3; D unresolved. This CDR3 contains 13 residues. The germline V gene has CDR1 MNHEY and CDR2 SVGAGI. V gave up 6 bases and J gave up 4 bases, with 11 bases separating them. Here the CDR3 DNA reads TGTGCCAGCAGAAGAGTAGTCGCAGATACGCAGTATTTT. Translation: CASRRVVADTQYF.

The J gene is TRBJ1-2, the V gene TRBV27, with D unresolved. There are 14 residues in the CDR3. Germline V gene sequence: CDR1 MNHEY, CDR2 SMNVEV (reference sequence). Trimming left V 7 bases short and J 0 bases short, with 12 bases between. The CDR3 bases are TGTGCCAGCAAGGAGGGCAATTCTAACTATGGCTACACCTTC. Protein sequence: CASKEGNSNYGYTF.

By proportion, this clone is medium-sized. The rearrangement uses TRBV28 and TRBJ2-2, with 7 bases aligning to TRBD1. V lost 6 bases and J lost 2; bases outside the gene matches: 12. The CDR3 covers 17 residues. Germline V gives CDR1 MDHEN, CDR2 SYDVKM. DNA for the CDR3: TGTGCCAGCAGACAGGGGACCCCCTATACTAACACCGGGGAGCTGTTTTTT. Translated, it gives CASRQGTPYTNTGELFF.

The V call is TRBV5-6, the J call TRBJ1-3, with unresolved D. The CDR3 is 13 residues long. The V gene lost 3 bases and the J gene lost 7 bases, with 11 bases spanning the gap. Germline CDR1 is SGHDT and CDR2 is YYEEEE. CDR3 loop: CASSSPPSNTIYF. For the CDR3, the DNA is TGTGCCAGCAGCTCCCCCCCCTCCAACACCATATATTTT. Using reference TRBV5-6 and TRBJ1-3 for the parts outside the CDR3, the full variable domain is DAGVTQSPTHLIKTRGQQVTLRCSPKSGHDTVSWYQQALGQGPQFIFQYYEEEERQRGNFPDRFSGHQFPNYSSELNVNALLLGDSALYLCASSSPPSNTIYFGEGSWLTVV.

The V call is TRBV11-2, the J call TRBJ2-1, with 7 bases identical to TRBD2. Germline CDR1 reads SGHAT; CDR2 reads FQNNGV. V was pared by 5 bases and J by 12 bases, with 7 bases of the junction left unmatched. This CDR3 has 12 residues. The CDR3 is CASSPGRGGQFF. The CDR3 DNA reads TGTGCCAGCAGCCCAGGGAGGGGCGGGCAGTTCTTC.

The CDR3 spells CASSQGTGGAYGYTF. The CDR3 nucleotides read TGTGCCAGCAGCCAGGGGACAGGGGGCGCCTATGGCTACACCTTC. V usage is TRBV3-1 (or the pseudogene TRBV3-2) and J usage is TRBJ1-2; 12 bases line up with TRBD1. Looked up from germline, CDR1 is LGHDT and CDR2 is YNNKEL (reference sequence). Germline trimming cut 3 bases from V and 4 bases from J; bases unmatched to any gene: 3. CDR3 length equals 15 residues.

This clone occurred once. The chain has TRBV7-2 and TRBJ2-2, with D maybe TRBD2 (6 bases). CDR1 and CDR2 from the germline V gene are SGHTA and FQGNSA. V lost 5 bases to trimming and J lost 6 bases, with 19 bases between them. The CDR3 covers 16 residues. CDR3 residues: CASSPHGGRSAGELFF. As DNA, the CDR3 is TGTGCCAGCAGCCCCCACGGAGGGCGTTCTGCCGGGGAGCTGTTTTTT.

The chain is built from TRBV2 and TRBJ1-6, with D possibly matching TRBD1 (5 bases). The V and J ends lost 0 bases and 0 bases respectively, with 6 bases between them. CDR1 is SNHLY and CDR2 is FYNNEI in the germline V gene. The CDR3 sequence is 16 residues long. The CDR3 spells CASSEAQGSYNSPLHF. The CDR3 region has the DNA TGTGCCAGCAGTGAAGCGCAGGGCTCCTATAATTCACCCCTCCACTTT.

This clone has just a few counts. The J gene is TRBJ1-1, the V gene TRBV7-2; D gene uncertain. Germline V CDR1 and CDR2: SGHTA, FQGNSA. Trimming removed 5 bases from V and 6 bases from J, with 10 bases in between. CDR3 length equals 12 residues. Here the CDR3 DNA reads TGTGCCAGCAGCCTCCGACTTGCTGAAGCTTTCTTT. Its translation is CASSLRLAEAFF.

The V and J genes are TRBV7-2 and TRBJ2-2; D possibly corresponds to TRBD2 (6 bases). CDR1 is SGHTA, CDR2 FQGNSA, per germline. This CDR3 spans 18 amino acids. V lost 4 bases and J 1 base, leaving 19 bases between the germline ends. CDR3 region: CASSSRRVGVGNTGELFF. DNA for the CDR3: TGTGCCAGCAGCTCAAGGAGGGTCGGGGTGGGGAACACCGGGGAGCTGTTTTTT.

The rearrangement joins TRBV3-1 (or the pseudogene TRBV3-2) to TRBJ2-7, with TRBD2 matching 11 bases. CDR3 length equals 15 residues. Germline CDR1 is LGHDT and CDR2 is YNNKEL (reference sequence). The V and J ends lost 1 base and 7 bases, in that order; junction bases with no gene match: 6. The CDR3 sequence is CASSQVSGGAGEQYF. The CDR3 DNA reads as TGTGCCAGCAGCCAAGTTAGCGGGGGGGCAGGGGAGCAGTACTTC.

The J gene is TRBJ1-1, the V gene TRBV14, with 8 bases matching TRBD1. Germline CDR1 reads SGHDN; CDR2 reads FVKESK. The CDR3 consists of 15 residues. Germline trimming cut 2 bases from V and 3 bases from J; bases unmatched to any gene: 5. CDR3 sequence (DNA): TGTGCCAGCAGCCAACCAGGGGGCCGAGACACTGAAGCTTTCTTT. Translated, it gives CASSQPGGRDTEAFF. The full variable domain, completed using reference TRBV14 and TRBJ1-1, is EAGVTQFPSHSVIEKGQTVTLRCDPISGHDNLYWYRRVMGKEIKFLLHFVKESKQDESGMPNNRFLAERTGGTYSTLKVQPAELEDSGVYFCASSQPGGRDTEAFFGQGTRLTVV.

Remarks on this clone: A junction boundary mismatches the germline segment, possibly from a read error. The rearrangement uses TRBV3-1 (or the pseudogene TRBV3-2) and TRBJ1-1, with D perhaps TRBD1 (6 bases). Germline-derived CDR1 and CDR2 are LGHDT and YNNKEL (reference sequence). The CDR3 totals 15 residues. CDR3 sequence: CASTQAGAGVSRAFF. In DNA form, the CDR3 reads TGTGCCAGCACCCAAGCCGGGGCAGGGGTGAGTCGGGCTTTCTTT.

The rearrangement uses TRBV19 and TRBJ2-2, with TRBD1 matching over 9 bases. V lost 1 base and J lost 0; bases outside the gene matches: 9. The CDR3 spans 19 residues. The germline V gene encodes CDR1 LNHDA and CDR2 SQIVND (reference sequence). The CDR3 here is CASSIVGQGSFANTGELFF. The DNA for the CDR3 is TGTGCCAGTAGTATAGTTGGACAGGGGTCCTTCGCGAACACCGGGGAGCTGTTTTTT.

V and J are TRBV6-1 and TRBJ1-4, with TRBD1 identical over 7 bases. This CDR3 has 16 amino acids. In germline, CDR1 is MNHNS, CDR2 SASEGT. Losses at the gene ends were 2 bases for V and 0 bases for J; bases not matched to a gene: 3. The CDR3, as DNA: TGTGCCAGCAGTGAAACAGGGGCAGCAACTAATGAAAAACTGTTTTTT. It codes for CASSETGAATNEKLFF.

The V call is TRBV2, the J call TRBJ2-6; 10 nucleotides align to TRBD2. Germline V gene data show CDR1 as SNHLY and CDR2 as FYNNEI. The junction had 4 bases not matched to a gene; V was cut back by 7 bases and J by 4 bases. The CDR3 loop spans 15 amino acids. CDR3 in amino acids: CASKQGLAGANVLTF. As DNA, the CDR3 is TGTGCCAGCAAGCAGGGACTAGCGGGGGCCAACGTCCTGACTTTC.

This clone turned up a few times. This sequence joins TRBV11-2 and TRBJ2-2; a weak D match, TRBD2 (6 bases). The CDR3 has 15 amino acids. Looked up from germline, CDR1 is SGHAT and CDR2 is FQNNGV. V dropped 5 bases and J dropped 1 base, with 11 bases sitting between them. This CDR3 is CASSPGLLNTGELFF. CDR3 nucleotides: TGTGCCAGCAGCCCGGGACTCTTGAACACCGGGGAGCTGTTTTTT.

The chain joins TRBV29-1 to TRBJ1-2; 7 bases match TRBD1. V was clipped by 0 bases and J by 7 bases; unmatched bases: 11. The CDR3 is 15 residues long. Looked up from germline, CDR1 is SQVTM and CDR2 is ANQGSEA. CDR3 sequence: CSVEDPDRALVGYTF. CDR3 nucleotide sequence: TGCAGCGTTGAAGATCCCGACAGGGCCTTGGTTGGCTACACCTTC.

This clone appeared a single time. This may stem from a read error, because a much larger clone lies one nucleotide away. The chain carries TRBV7-2 and TRBJ1-5; 9 nucleotides line up with TRBD1. CDR1 and CDR2 (germline): SGHTA, FQGNSA. Germline trimming cut 4 bases from V and 9 bases from J; bases unmatched to any gene: 10. The CDR3 is 15 amino acids. Written as DNA, the CDR3 is TGTGCCAGCAGCTCCCGACAGGGGGGACGTCGGCCCCAGCATTTT. Amino acid sequence: CASSSRQGGRRPQHF.

The chain recombines TRBV6-5 with TRBJ1-5; D call uncertain. This CDR3 region has 13 residues. Trimming shortened V by 8 bases and J by 5 bases, and 13 bases separated the two germline ends. Germline V gene lookup returns CDR1 MNHEY and CDR2 SVGAGI. In DNA form, the CDR3 reads TGTGCCAGCGGCCGTGAGGTGGATCAGCCCCAGCATTTT. Translated, it gives CASGREVDQPQHF.